This entry is about one TCR beta chain. Its antigen is not identified. The data derive from a study of cytomegalovirus exposure and HLA in healthy donors. Study-wide findings and caveats: An analysis done earlier found most TCR beta V segments productive about 87% or about 30% of the time.

With 60 Vbeta and 13 Jbeta primers, the PCR was carried out. Profiling relied on immunoSEQ multiplex PCR, and the TCRdb table lists in-frame clones only, not all of them. This repertoire shows over 150,000 clones, over 70% found once; its top ten account for about 3.8%. CDR1 is MNHEY and CDR2 is SMNVEV in the germline V gene (reference sequence). Trimming removed 1 base from V and 5 bases from J, with 12 bases in between. The CDR3 totals 15 residues. Nominally healthy donors provided the samples, though records likely missed some immune exposures. This TCR came from a woman aged 60-75 years in good health and CMV-seropositive. The sample consisted of PBMCs. The V gene is TRBV27, the J gene TRBJ2-1, with D possibly being TRBD1 (6 bases). CDR3 nucleotides: TGTGCCAGCAGTTTATTAGGGGACACTAACAATGAGCAGTTCTTC. This encodes CASSLLGDTNNEQFF.